Below are 15 T cell receptor beta chains sequenced from a single sample in a study of T cell responses to AZD1222 COVID-19 vaccine. Some clones are missing from TCRdb's copy, which holds only in-frame ones; the method was immunoSEQ multiplex PCR. The data contain 80,000 to 100,000 clones, 65% to 90% of them seen just once; the ten biggest clones take up roughly 6.3%. The sample in question was peripheral blood, obtained on day 0 of AZD1222 vaccination. The origin of the receptors is an adult in good health.

The genes are TRBV4-2 and TRBJ1-3, with 7 positions matching TRBD1. The CDR3 is 18 amino acids. Germline assignment: CDR1 LGHNA and CDR2 YNFKEQ. J was trimmed by 0 bases and V by 1 base; bases with no gene match: 9. The CDR3 spells CASSQGQGLGVSGNTIYF. In nucleotides, the CDR3 is TGTGCCAGCAGCCAAGGACAGGGCCTAGGGGTCTCTGGAAACACCATATATTTT.

V usage is TRBV20-1 and J usage is TRBJ2-7; 14 nucleotides agree with TRBD2. This CDR3 region has 19 residues. Per germline, CDR1 DFQATT and CDR2 SNEGSKA (reference sequence). J lost 2 bases, V lost 3 bases, and 15 bases had no gene match. CDR3 loop: CSASRAPGTSGGHPYEQYF. The CDR3 nucleotides read TGCAGTGCTAGTAGGGCCCCCGGGACTAGCGGGGGCCATCCCTACGAGCAGTACTTC.

The chain combines TRBV4-3 with TRBJ2-3, with a possible D match to TRBD1 (6 bases). Germline lookup yields CDR1 LGHNA and CDR2 YSLEER. V was trimmed by 0 bases and J by 11 bases, leaving 12 bases between them. This CDR3 spans 13 amino acids. The CDR3 region is CASSQDLGAGQYF. In nucleotides, the CDR3 is TGCGCCAGCAGCCAAGATTTGGGGGCGGGGCAGTATTTT.

This chain uses TRBV12-3 or TRBV12-4 with TRBJ1-6; D remains unclear. Trimming stripped 2 bases from V and 10 bases from J, with 9 bases between. This CDR3 has 13 amino acids. CDR3 protein: CASSLTEWSPLHF. The CDR3 nucleotides are TGTGCCAGCAGTTTAACAGAGTGGTCACCCCTCCACTTT.

This rearrangement joins TRBV6-5 to TRBJ1-5; D gene unclear. Per germline, CDR1 MNHEY and CDR2 SVGAGI. The CDR3 is 15 amino acids. Trimming removed 5 bases from V and 4 bases from J, with 15 bases in between. The CDR3 coding sequence is TGTGCCAGCAGTCCTCACGGGGTCAAAAATCAGCCCCAGCATTTT. Its protein product is CASSPHGVKNQPQHF.

This chain joins TRBV5-4 and TRBJ1-2, with D possibly being TRBD1 (6 bases). Trimming left V 4 bases short and J 2 bases short, with 15 bases between. Looked up from germline, CDR1 is SGHNT and CDR2 is YYREEE (reference sequence). The CDR3 is 15 residues long. The CDR3 DNA sequence: TGTGCCAGCAGCCGCCCGGGGGGCAGAAACTATGGCTACACCTTC. Its translation: CASSRPGGRNYGYTF.

The CDR3 bases are TGTGCCAGCAGCGAGGTTGTAGGGTCTAATGAAAAACTGTTTTTT. This translates into CASSEVVGSNEKLFF. The V call is TRBV9, the J call TRBJ1-4; no reliable D call. Trimming took 3 bases from V and 3 from J, leaving 12 bases between them. The CDR3 has 15 amino acids. Germline loops: CDR1 SGDLS, CDR2 YYNGEE.

The sample holds a few counts of this clone. The genes are TRBV6-6 and TRBJ1-6; 7 nucleotides agree with TRBD1. CDR3 size: 15 residues. The V segment lost 6 bases and the J segment 13 bases; nucleotides outside the gene matches: 15. CDR1 is MNHNY and CDR2 is SVGAGI in the germline V gene (reference sequence). CDR3 amino acids: CASSLPTGKGGPLHF. DNA of the CDR3: TGTGCCAGCAGCCTCCCGACAGGGAAAGGTGGGCCCCTCCACTTT.

The chain has TRBV29-1 and TRBJ1-2; D is perhaps TRBD1 (6 bases). The V end lost 3 bases, the J end lost 8 bases, and 16 bases lay between the germline ends. This CDR3 has 13 amino acids. The germline CDR1 and CDR2 sequences are SQVTM and ANQGSEA. CDR3 amino acids: CSVDRARGHGYTF. The CDR3 region has the DNA TGCAGCGTTGATCGGGCCAGGGGTCACGGCTACACCTTC.

This sequence joins TRBV5-6 and TRBJ2-3; 9 bases are a match to TRBD2. J lost 1 base, V lost 0 bases, and 0 bases had no gene match. Germline lookup yields CDR1 SGHDT and CDR2 YYEEEE. The CDR3 contains 15 residues. CDR3 sequence reads: CASSLVAGGTDTQYF. The CDR3 nucleotides are TGTGCCAGCAGCTTGGTAGCGGGAGGCACAGATACGCAGTATTTT. Full variable domain (outside the CDR3, taken from reference TRBV5-6 and TRBJ2-3): DAGVTQSPTHLIKTRGQQVTLRCSPKSGHDTVSWYQQALGQGPQFIFQYYEEEERQRGNFPDRFSGHQFPNYSSELNVNALLLGDSALYLCASSLVAGGTDTQYFGPGTRLTVL.

The V and J genes are TRBV11-2 and TRBJ1-6; D gene unclear. V was shortened by 5 bases and J by 7 bases, with 12 bases between the two germline ends. The V gene's germline CDR1 is SGHAT and CDR2 FQNNGV. The CDR3 length is 14 residues. This CDR3 reads CASSPRAPNSPLHF. Written as DNA, the CDR3 is TGTGCCAGCAGCCCACGCGCCCCAAATTCACCCCTCCACTTT.

The chain couples TRBV12-3 or TRBV12-4 to TRBJ2-1; D is unclear. The ends were cut back, 4 bases at V and 7 bases at J, with 5 bases in the middle. This CDR3 is 11 amino acids long. CDR3 protein: CASSSENEQFF. The CDR3 DNA sequence: TGTGCCAGCAGTTCCGAAAATGAGCAGTTCTTC.

This chain links TRBV7-6 with TRBJ2-5; TRBD2 aligns across 8 bases. J gave up 5 bases and V 3 bases, and 8 bases lay outside the gene matches. Germline V gene sequence: CDR1 SGHVS, CDR2 FNYEAQ. The CDR3 sequence is 15 residues long. In DNA form, the CDR3 reads TGTGCCAGCAGCTTTGCGGGGGGAACCGGGGAGACCCAGTACTTC. It is translated as CASSFAGGTGETQYF.

The chain uses TRBV14 and TRBJ1-1, with D hard to call. Germline CDR1 reads SGHDN; CDR2 reads FVKESK. The V end was cut by 2 bases, the J end by 0 bases, with 4 bases between. This CDR3 comprises 13 residues. Here the CDR3 DNA reads TGTGCCAGCAGCCAACAGATGAACACTGAAGCTTTCTTT. Translating it yields CASSQQMNTEAFF.

The V call is TRBV19, the J call TRBJ1-2, with 7 bases that match TRBD1. With V trimmed by 4 bases and J by 8 bases, 10 bases remained unmatched. The CDR3 has 14 amino acids. Germline CDR1 LNHDA, CDR2 SQIVND (reference sequence). The CDR3 loop reads CASSRGQTYSGYTF. The CDR3 DNA reads TGTGCCAGTAGTAGGGGACAGACATACTCCGGCTACACCTTC.